The text below deals with one T cell receptor (beta chain). Clones were sequenced by immunoSEQ multiplex PCR, and TCRdb holds only the in-frame ones, with some missing. The table lists 700,000 or so clones, approximately 85% of them singletons. The V end was cut by 5 bases, the J end by 3 bases, with 5 bases between. This CDR3 region has 11 residues. Per the germline V gene, CDR1 is MNHEY and CDR2 is SVGAGI. The sample belongs to a study of shared T cell receptors in the human thymus. This sample also appeared in a second study, on human thymus T cells. That report adds: The related literature has documented a marked overlap of thymic repertoires among unrelated individuals.

The clonotype comes from a girl under two years old with a congenital heart defect. The V gene is TRBV6-5, the J gene TRBJ2-7; D remains ambiguous. The sample taken for sequencing was thymocytes. The CDR3, as DNA: TGTGCCAGCAGTCCTAGCTACGAGCAGTACTTC. Its translation: CASSPSYEQYF.